This T cell receptor (beta chain) comes out of a study of T cells after yellow fever vaccination. This clonotype turned up a few times. Its antigen remains unknown. From the 5' RACE reads, TCRdb called clonotypes with MiXCR, one entry per CDR3 protein. There are 450,000 to 550,000 distinct CDR3 sequences in the sample; about 19% occur only once, and over 11% lies in the top ten. The germline V gene encodes CDR1 SGHTA and CDR2 FQGNSA. There are 14 residues in the CDR3. V lost 3 bases and J lost 6; bases outside the gene matches: 7. Notes on the study in general: Contaminants from the bulk population, in the form of abundant clonotypes, could be found in FACS-sorted repertoires. A large majority of primary-vaccination clones showed up again after the booster (roughly 95% CD4, about 87% CD8). Clonotypes shared by both compartments, CD4 and CD8, made up a small share.

This rearrangement joins TRBV7-2 to TRBJ1-1; 7 nucleotides match TRBD1. This TCR was sampled from a young man who received the YFV17D yellow fever vaccine. The sequences come from PBMCs, collected 15 days after the yellow fever booster vaccination. DNA for the CDR3: TGTGCCAGCAGCTTGGGAGGGGGCGTTTCTGAAGCTTTCTTT. Protein: CASSLGGGVSEAFF.